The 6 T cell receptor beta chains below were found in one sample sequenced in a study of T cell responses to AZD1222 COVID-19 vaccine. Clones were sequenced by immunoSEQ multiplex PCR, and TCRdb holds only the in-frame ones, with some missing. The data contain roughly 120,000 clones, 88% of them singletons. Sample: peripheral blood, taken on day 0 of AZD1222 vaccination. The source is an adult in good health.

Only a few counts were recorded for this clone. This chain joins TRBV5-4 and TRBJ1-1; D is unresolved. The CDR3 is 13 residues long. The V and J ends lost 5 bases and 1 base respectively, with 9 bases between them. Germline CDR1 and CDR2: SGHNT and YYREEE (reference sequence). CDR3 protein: CASRSGKNTEAFF. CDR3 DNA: TGTGCCAGCAGATCCGGGAAGAACACTGAAGCTTTCTTT.

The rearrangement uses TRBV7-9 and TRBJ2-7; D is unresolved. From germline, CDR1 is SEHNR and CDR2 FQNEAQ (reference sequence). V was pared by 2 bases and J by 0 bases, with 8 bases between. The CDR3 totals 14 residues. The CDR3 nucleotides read TGTGCCAGCAGCTTACGGCAGAACTCCTACGAGCAGTACTTC. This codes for CASSLRQNSYEQYF.

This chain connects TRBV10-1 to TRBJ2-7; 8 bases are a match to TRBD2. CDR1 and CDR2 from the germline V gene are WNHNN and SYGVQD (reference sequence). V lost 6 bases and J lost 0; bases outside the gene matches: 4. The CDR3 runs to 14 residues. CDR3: CASSVAGSSYEQYF. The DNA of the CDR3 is TGCGCCAGCAGCGTAGCGGGATCCTCCTACGAGCAGTACTTC.

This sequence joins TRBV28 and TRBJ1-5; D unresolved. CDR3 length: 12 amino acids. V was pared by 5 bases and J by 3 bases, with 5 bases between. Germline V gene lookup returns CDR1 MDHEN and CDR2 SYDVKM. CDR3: CASSPPNQPQHF. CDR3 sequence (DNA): TGTGCCAGCAGTCCCCCCAATCAGCCCCAGCATTTT.

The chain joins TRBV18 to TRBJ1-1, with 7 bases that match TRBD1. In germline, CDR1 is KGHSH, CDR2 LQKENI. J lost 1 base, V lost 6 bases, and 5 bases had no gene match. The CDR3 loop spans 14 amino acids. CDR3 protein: CASSTQGWNTEAFF. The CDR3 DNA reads TGTGCCAGCTCCACACAGGGGTGGAACACTGAAGCTTTCTTT.

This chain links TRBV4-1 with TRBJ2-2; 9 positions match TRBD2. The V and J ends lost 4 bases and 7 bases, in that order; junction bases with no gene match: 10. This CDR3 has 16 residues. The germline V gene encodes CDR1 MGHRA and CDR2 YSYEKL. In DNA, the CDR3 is TGCGCCAGCAGCCCCCACACCGGGACTAGCTTCGGGGAGCTGTTTTTT. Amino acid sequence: CASSPHTGTSFGELFF.